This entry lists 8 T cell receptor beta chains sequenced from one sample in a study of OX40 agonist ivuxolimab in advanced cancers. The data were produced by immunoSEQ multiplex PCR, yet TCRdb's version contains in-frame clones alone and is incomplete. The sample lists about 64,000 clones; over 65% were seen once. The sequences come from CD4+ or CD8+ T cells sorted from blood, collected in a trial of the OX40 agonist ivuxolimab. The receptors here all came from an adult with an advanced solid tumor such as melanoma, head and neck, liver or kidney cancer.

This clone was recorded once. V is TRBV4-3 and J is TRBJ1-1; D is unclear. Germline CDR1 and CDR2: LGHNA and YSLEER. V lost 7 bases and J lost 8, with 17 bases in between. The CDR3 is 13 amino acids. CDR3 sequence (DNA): TGCGCCAGCACCAACTACGGACTCTCCGAAGCTTTCTTT. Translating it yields CASTNYGLSEAFF.

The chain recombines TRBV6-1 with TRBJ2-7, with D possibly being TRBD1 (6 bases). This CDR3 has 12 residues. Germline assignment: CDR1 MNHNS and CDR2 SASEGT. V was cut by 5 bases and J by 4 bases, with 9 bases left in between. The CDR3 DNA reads TGTGCCAGCAGTTCCACAGGGTACGAGCAGTACTTC. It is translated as CASSSTGYEQYF.

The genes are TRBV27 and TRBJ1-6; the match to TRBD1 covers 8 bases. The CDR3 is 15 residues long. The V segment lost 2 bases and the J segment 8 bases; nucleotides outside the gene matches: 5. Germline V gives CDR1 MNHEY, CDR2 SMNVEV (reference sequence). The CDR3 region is CASSLLQGADSPLHF. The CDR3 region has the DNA TGTGCCAGCAGTTTACTCCAGGGGGCGGATTCACCCCTCCACTTT.

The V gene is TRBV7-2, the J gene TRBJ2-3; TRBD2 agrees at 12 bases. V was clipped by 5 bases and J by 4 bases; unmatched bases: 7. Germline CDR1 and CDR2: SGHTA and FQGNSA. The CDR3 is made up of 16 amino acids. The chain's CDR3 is CASSPKRLAGADTQYF. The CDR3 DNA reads TGTGCCAGCAGCCCGAAACGACTAGCGGGAGCAGATACGCAGTATTTT.

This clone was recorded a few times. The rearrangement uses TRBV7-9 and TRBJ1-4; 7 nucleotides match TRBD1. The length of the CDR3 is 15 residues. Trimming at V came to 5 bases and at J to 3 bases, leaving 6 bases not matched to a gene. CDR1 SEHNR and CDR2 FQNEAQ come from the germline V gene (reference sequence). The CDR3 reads CASSRGDSSNEKLFF. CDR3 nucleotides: TGTGCCAGCAGCAGGGGGGACAGCTCTAATGAAAAACTGTTTTTT.

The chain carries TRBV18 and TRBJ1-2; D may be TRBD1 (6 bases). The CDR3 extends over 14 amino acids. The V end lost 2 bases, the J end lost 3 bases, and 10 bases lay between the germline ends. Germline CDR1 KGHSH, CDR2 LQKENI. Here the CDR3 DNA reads TGTGCCAGCTCACCAAAGTCAGGGGACTATGGCTACACCTTC. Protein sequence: CASSPKSGDYGYTF.

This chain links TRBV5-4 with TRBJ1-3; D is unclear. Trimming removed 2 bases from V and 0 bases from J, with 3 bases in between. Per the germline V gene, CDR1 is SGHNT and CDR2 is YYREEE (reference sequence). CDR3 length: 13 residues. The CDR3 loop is CASSFHSGNTIYF. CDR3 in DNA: TGTGCCAGCAGCTTCCACTCTGGAAACACCATATATTTT. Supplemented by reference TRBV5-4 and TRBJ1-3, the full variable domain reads ETGVTQSPTHLIKTRGQQVTLRCSSQSGHNTVSWYQQALGQGPQFIFQYYREEENGRGNFPPRFSGLQFPNYSSELNVNALELDDSALYLCASSFHSGNTIYFGEGSWLTVV.

The CDR3 nucleotides read TGTGCCAGCAGGCCTCCGGGACCGCGTCTTTACAATGAGCAGTTCTTC. Its translation: CASRPPGPRLYNEQFF. The V call is TRBV7-2, the J call TRBJ2-1, with D possibly called TRBD1 or TRBD2 (5 bases each). The CDR3 runs to 16 residues. Trimming shortened V by 6 bases and J by 4 bases, and 19 bases separated the two germline ends. Germline V lookup: CDR1 SGHTA, CDR2 FQGNSA.